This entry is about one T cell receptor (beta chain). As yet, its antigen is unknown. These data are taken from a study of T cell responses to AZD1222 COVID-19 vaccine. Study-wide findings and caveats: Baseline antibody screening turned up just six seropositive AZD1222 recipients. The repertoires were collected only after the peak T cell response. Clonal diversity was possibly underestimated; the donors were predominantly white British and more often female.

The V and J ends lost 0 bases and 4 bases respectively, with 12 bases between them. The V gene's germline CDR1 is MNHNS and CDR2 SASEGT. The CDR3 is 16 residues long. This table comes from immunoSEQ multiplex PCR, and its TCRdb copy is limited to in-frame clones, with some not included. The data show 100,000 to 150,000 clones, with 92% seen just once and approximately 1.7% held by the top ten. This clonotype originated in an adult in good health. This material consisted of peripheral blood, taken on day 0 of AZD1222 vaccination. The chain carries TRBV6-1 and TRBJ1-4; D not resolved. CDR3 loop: CASSEAWSQLNEKLFF. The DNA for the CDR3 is TGTGCCAGCAGTGAAGCGTGGAGTCAGCTTAATGAAAAACTGTTTTTT.